The 31 T cell receptor beta chains below were found in one sample sequenced in a study of shared clonotypes between healthy human individuals. Libraries were prepared by immunoSEQ multiplex PCR; TCRdb keeps only in-frame clonotypes and omits some of them. The sample lists over a million clones; 96% were seen once. Sequencing was carried out using naive CD4+ T cells sorted from blood. The subset was: CD45RA+ positively selected. The receptors were sampled from a man under 40 in good health.

The chain employs TRBV29-1 and TRBJ2-1; D may correspond to TRBD1 or TRBD2 (5 bases each). Trimming took 5 bases from V and 10 from J, leaving 15 bases between them. Germline V gives CDR1 SQVTM, CDR2 ANQGSEA. The CDR3 spans 12 residues. This CDR3 reads CSVRKGRSEQFF. The CDR3 nucleotides read TGCAGCGTTCGGAAGGGACGGAGCGAGCAGTTCTTC.

The chain carries TRBV6-1 and TRBJ2-3, with TRBD2 matching 11 bases. This CDR3 region has 15 residues. Germline V gene data show CDR1 as MNHNS and CDR2 as SASEGT. Trimming removed 5 bases from V and 7 bases from J; junction bases left unmatched: 8. CDR3: CASSQTSGSLNTQYF. CDR3 DNA sequence: TGTGCCAGCAGTCAAACTAGCGGGAGTTTGAATACGCAGTATTTT.

The chain has TRBV19 and TRBJ2-1, with 10 nucleotides matching TRBD2. With V trimmed by 11 bases and J by 4 bases, 5 bases remained unmatched. This CDR3 has 13 amino acids. Germline V lookup: CDR1 LNHDA, CDR2 SQIVND (reference sequence). The CDR3 region is CAVKTSGYNEQFF. CDR3 bases: TGTGCCGTTAAGACTAGCGGGTACAATGAGCAGTTCTTC. Full variable domain (missing parts from reference TRBV19 and TRBJ2-1): DGGITQSPKYLFRKEGQNVTLSCEQNLNHDAMYWYRQDPGQGLRLIYYSQIVNDFQKGDIAEGYSVSREKKESFPLTVTSAQKNPTAFYLCAVKTSGYNEQFFGPGTRLTVL.

The rearrangement joins TRBV11-3 to TRBJ2-4; TRBD2 aligns across 8 bases. V was clipped by 5 bases and J by 9 bases; unmatched bases: 6. Germline CDR1 reads SGHNT; CDR2 reads YENEEA. This CDR3 spans 13 amino acids. The CDR3 sequence is CASSPSGGSIQYF. The CDR3 coding sequence is TGTGCCAGCAGCCCTTCGGGGGGGAGCATTCAGTACTTC.

Here the CDR3 reads CASSLGREKLFF. CDR3 bases: TGTGCCAGCAGCTTGGGCCGCGAAAAACTGTTTTTT. V gene TRBV5-6 combines with J gene TRBJ1-4; D unclear. CDR1 and CDR2 from the germline V gene are SGHDT and YYEEEE. The CDR3 runs 12 residues. Trimming cost V 0 bases and J 8 bases, with 5 bases left between them. The variable domain in full, with the rest retrieved from reference TRBV5-6 and TRBJ1-4, is DAGVTQSPTHLIKTRGQQVTLRCSPKSGHDTVSWYQQALGQGPQFIFQYYEEEERQRGNFPDRFSGHQFPNYSSELNVNALLLGDSALYLCASSLGREKLFFGSGTQLSVL.

The V and J genes are TRBV2 and TRBJ2-7; D may be TRBD1 (5 bases). Germline V gives CDR1 SNHLY, CDR2 FYNNEI. Trimming removed 2 bases from V and 7 bases from J, with 18 bases in between. The CDR3 is made up of 15 amino acids. The CDR3 DNA is TGTGCCAGCAGTGAAAGAGGTCAGGGAAGTTGGGAGCAGTACTTC. This encodes CASSERGQGSWEQYF.

The chain recombines TRBV28 with TRBJ2-1; D gene unclear. This CDR3 region has 12 residues. Per germline, CDR1 MDHEN and CDR2 SYDVKM. V gave up 6 bases and J gave up 6 bases, with 9 bases separating them. CDR3 sequence (DNA): TGTGCCAGCAGCCTCCAAATCAATGAGCAGTTCTTC. This gives the protein CASSLQINEQFF.

V and J are TRBV7-8 and TRBJ1-2; possible D gene TRBD1, 5 bases. V lost 5 bases and J lost 4, with 11 bases in between. Germline assignment: CDR1 SGHVS and CDR2 FQNEAQ. The CDR3 has 13 amino acids. The CDR3 is CASSPRGSYGYTF. As DNA, the CDR3 is TGTGCCAGCAGCCCACGGGGGAGCTATGGCTACACCTTC.

This chain connects TRBV28 to TRBJ2-3; D not resolved. This CDR3 contains 17 residues. V shed 4 bases and J shed 2 bases, with 19 bases lying between them. The germline V gene encodes CDR1 MDHEN and CDR2 SYDVKM. For the CDR3, the DNA is TGTGCCAGCAGTTCAAACCACATCGCAGTAGACACAGATACGCAGTATTTT. Protein product: CASSSNHIAVDTDTQYF.

In this sample, this clone turned up once. The J gene is TRBJ1-3, the V gene TRBV28, with D maybe TRBD1 (6 bases). This CDR3 comprises 15 residues. From germline, CDR1 is MDHEN and CDR2 SYDVKM. Trimming shortened V by 6 bases and J by 0 bases, and 12 bases separated the two germline ends. Here the CDR3 DNA reads TGTGCCAGCAGCCCAGGACAGAACTCTGGAAACACCATATATTTT. Translating it yields CASSPGQNSGNTIYF.

CDR3 residues: CASSMWTGFGNQPQHF. The CDR3 nucleotides are TGTGCCAGTAGTATGTGGACAGGGTTCGGCAATCAGCCCCAGCATTTT. The chain links TRBV19 to TRBJ1-5, with 8 bases matching TRBD1. CDR1 is LNHDA and CDR2 is SQIVND in the germline V gene (reference sequence). This CDR3 has 16 amino acids. The V gene end was trimmed by 3 bases and the J gene end by 2 bases; junction bases not matched to a gene: 6.

The V call is TRBV28, the J call TRBJ2-7; D gene ambiguous. From germline, CDR1 is MDHEN and CDR2 SYDVKM. This CDR3 has 14 residues. With 9 bases removed from V and 5 bases from J, the gap between germline ends came to 20 bases. The CDR3 reads CASLPMQVSDEQYF. CDR3 in DNA: TGTGCCAGTCTACCCATGCAGGTTTCGGACGAGCAGTACTTC.

The chain is built from TRBV14 and TRBJ1-1; a possible D gene is TRBD1 (5 bases). V lost 0 bases to trimming and J lost 8 bases, with 13 bases between them. The CDR3 runs 14 residues. The germline CDR1 and CDR2 sequences are SGHDN and FVKESK. CDR3 region: CASSQDGAYSEAFF. DNA for the CDR3: TGTGCCAGCAGCCAAGACGGGGCGTACAGCGAAGCTTTCTTT.

The chain recombines TRBV2 with TRBJ1-2, with 9 positions matching TRBD1. Trimming cost V 5 bases and J 1 base; bases outside gene matches: 5. From germline, CDR1 is SNHLY and CDR2 FYNNEI. The CDR3 length is 15 residues. The CDR3 sequence is CASSRDRANNYGYTF. CDR3 DNA: TGTGCCAGCAGTAGGGACAGGGCTAATAACTATGGCTACACCTTC.

The gene calls are TRBV6-1 and TRBJ1-5; D is perhaps TRBD1 (6 bases). The germline CDR1 and CDR2 sequences are MNHNS and SASEGT. Trimming removed 7 bases at V and 4 bases at J, with 17 bases between. The CDR3 is 15 residues long. Written as DNA, the CDR3 is TGTGCCAGCATCGAATGGGGGCTTGGAAATCAGCCCCAGCATTTT. Its protein product is CASIEWGLGNQPQHF.

The chain couples TRBV28 to TRBJ1-1; the D gene is possibly TRBD1 (5 bases). The CDR3 is 18 residues long. Germline CDR1 reads MDHEN; CDR2 reads SYDVKM. V was pared by 3 bases and J by 4 bases, with 24 bases between. The CDR3 sequence is CASSFMPGWGRLSTEAFF. The CDR3 DNA reads TGTGCCAGCAGTTTTATGCCGGGGTGGGGCCGGTTGAGCACTGAAGCTTTCTTT.

The V gene is TRBV10-2, the J gene TRBJ2-1; either TRBD1 or TRBD2 may supply D (6 bases each). Trimming took 6 bases from V and 4 from J, leaving 19 bases between them. Germline CDR1 reads WSHSY; CDR2 reads SAAADI. This CDR3 comprises 16 residues. DNA of the CDR3: TGCGCCAGCAGCCCAGTTGGGGGGCTATCGTACAATGAGCAGTTCTTC. Residues: CASSPVGGLSYNEQFF.

In its sample, this clone was seen once. The rearrangement joins TRBV6-4 to TRBJ2-1, with TRBD1 as a possible D gene (5 bases). The length of the CDR3 is 12 residues. V was clipped by 2 bases and J by 6 bases, with 5 bases between them. The germline gives CDR1 MRHNA, CDR2 SNTAGT. The CDR3: CASSDRGNEQFF. CDR3 DNA sequence: TGTGCCAGCAGTGACAGGGGCAATGAGCAGTTCTTC.

This sequence joins TRBV6-5 and TRBJ2-1, with 9 bases fitting TRBD2. CDR1 is MNHEY and CDR2 is SVGAGI in the germline V gene. The trim removed 1 base at V and 7 bases at J, leaving 5 bases unmatched. The CDR3 runs to 15 residues. The DNA of the CDR3 is TGTGCCAGCAGTTACTTATCTAGCGGGAAGAATGAGCAGTTCTTC. Translated, it gives CASSYLSSGKNEQFF.

This chain links TRBV4-2 with TRBJ2-1; 9 bases are a match to TRBD1. Germline V lookup: CDR1 LGHNA, CDR2 YNFKEQ. The V segment lost 1 base and the J segment 6 bases; nucleotides outside the gene matches: 7. The CDR3 is 16 residues long. The CDR3 region has the DNA TGTGCCAGCAGCCAAGTTGGGACAGGGAGTTTCAATGAGCAGTTCTTC. It translates to CASSQVGTGSFNEQFF.

This clone was counted a single time. The V call is TRBV18, the J call TRBJ2-7; maybe TRBD1 (5 bases). V lost 3 bases to trimming and J lost 6 bases, with 21 bases between them. There are 16 residues in the CDR3. Germline assignment: CDR1 KGHSH and CDR2 LQKENI. The CDR3 spells CASSPQGPVGNIEQYF. In DNA form, the CDR3 reads TGTGCCAGCTCACCTCAGGGCCCGGTTGGTAATATCGAGCAGTACTTC.

This sequence joins TRBV5-4 and TRBJ1-1; TRBD1 is a possible D gene (6 bases). The CDR3 totals 14 residues. Germline CDR1 reads SGHNT; CDR2 reads YYREEE (reference sequence). Between the trimmed V and J ends, which lost 2 bases and 3 bases, there was a span of 11 bases. DNA of the CDR3: TGTGCCAGCAGCTTTGGAGCAGGGGACACTGAAGCTTTCTTT. Its translation is CASSFGAGDTEAFF.

The chain joins TRBV7-2 to TRBJ2-1, with no clear D. V was clipped by 3 bases and J by 4 bases, with 10 bases between them. CDR1 SGHTA and CDR2 FQGNSA come from the germline V gene. The CDR3 has 14 residues. CDR3 protein: CASSLVGLYNEQFF. The CDR3 DNA reads TGTGCCAGCAGCTTGGTGGGCCTATACAATGAGCAGTTCTTC.

The genes are TRBV4-1 and TRBJ2-1; 8 positions match TRBD1. Germline CDR1 is MGHRA and CDR2 is YSYEKL. Trimming took 1 base from V and 9 from J; bases not matched to a gene: 2. CDR3 length: 13 amino acids. This CDR3 is CASSQGTGIEQFF. CDR3 DNA: TGCGCCAGCAGCCAAGGGACAGGGATTGAGCAGTTCTTC.

CDR3 sequence (DNA): TGTGCCAGCTCACCACCCACAGGGGGCTGGTACAATGAGCAGTTCTTC. Its protein product is CASSPPTGGWYNEQFF. J is TRBJ2-1 and V is TRBV18; TRBD1 matches at 9 bases. The V segment lost 0 bases and the J segment 4 bases; nucleotides outside the gene matches: 4. Germline V gene sequence: CDR1 KGHSH, CDR2 LQKENI. This CDR3 comprises 16 residues.

The rearrangement links TRBV4-1 to TRBJ2-5, with D unclear. V lost 4 bases and J 1 base, leaving 10 bases between the germline ends. CDR3 length equals 14 residues. CDR1 is MGHRA, CDR2 YSYEKL, per germline. The CDR3 spells CASSPSEFQETQYF. CDR3 sequence (DNA): TGCGCCAGCAGCCCGTCTGAGTTCCAAGAGACCCAGTACTTC.

This chain connects TRBV6-6 to TRBJ1-1; D is unclear. Germline CDR1 reads MNHNY; CDR2 reads SVGAGI (reference sequence). The CDR3 has 14 residues. Trimming stripped 0 bases from V and 3 bases from J, with 8 bases between. Here the CDR3 DNA reads TGTGCCAGCAGTTACTCGGGGTTCGACACTGAAGCTTTCTTT. This gives the protein CASSYSGFDTEAFF.

The J gene is TRBJ2-1, the V gene TRBV29-1, with 10 bases fitting TRBD1. Unmatched junction bases numbered 11, after V lost 6 bases and J lost 6 bases. The CDR3 totals 15 residues. CDR1 SQVTM and CDR2 ANQGSEA come from the germline V gene. CDR3 region: CSVAAGTGVLNEQFF. In nucleotides, the CDR3 is TGCAGCGTGGCTGCCGGGACAGGGGTCCTCAATGAGCAGTTCTTC.

The CDR3, as DNA: TGTGCCAGCTCGAAAGACACTAATCAGCCCCAGCATTTT. It encodes CASSKDTNQPQHF. This rearrangement joins TRBV18 to TRBJ1-5; no definite D call. The CDR3 totals 13 residues. V lost 6 bases and J 4 bases, leaving 10 bases between the germline ends. Germline values: CDR1 KGHSH, CDR2 LQKENI.

The chain carries TRBV6-1 and TRBJ2-7, with TRBD2 matching over 9 bases. Losses at the gene ends were 3 bases for V and 7 bases for J; bases not matched to a gene: 16. Germline lookup yields CDR1 MNHNS and CDR2 SASEGT. The CDR3 runs 17 residues. CDR3 nucleotides: TGTGCCAGCAGTGATCCTCTAGCGGGAAGCTCAGGGTGGGAGCAGTACTTC. The encoded protein is CASSDPLAGSSGWEQYF.

The chain employs TRBV5-5 and TRBJ2-7; 8 bases align to TRBD2. Trimming took 3 bases from V and 2 from J; bases not matched to a gene: 7. There are 15 residues in the CDR3. Germline loops: CDR1 SGHKS, CDR2 YYEKEE (reference sequence). This CDR3 is CASSSPGGPTYEQYF. CDR3 in DNA: TGTGCCAGCAGCTCCCCGGGGGGGCCAACCTACGAGCAGTACTTC.